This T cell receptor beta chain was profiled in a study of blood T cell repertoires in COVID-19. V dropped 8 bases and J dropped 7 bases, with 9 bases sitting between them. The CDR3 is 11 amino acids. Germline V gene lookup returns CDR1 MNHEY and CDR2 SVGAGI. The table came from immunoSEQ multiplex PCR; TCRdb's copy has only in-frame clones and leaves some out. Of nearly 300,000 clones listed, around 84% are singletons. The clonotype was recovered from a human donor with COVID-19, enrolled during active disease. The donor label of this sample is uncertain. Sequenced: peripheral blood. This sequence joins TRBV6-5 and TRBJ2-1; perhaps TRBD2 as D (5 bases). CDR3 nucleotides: TGTGCCAGCGGACTCCAAAATGAGCAGTTCTTC. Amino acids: CASGLQNEQFF.